This entry features one T cell receptor (beta chain) sequence. The sample originates from a study of blood T cell repertoires in COVID-19. Study-level background: Whether acute or convalescent, the COVID-19 samples came from the United States, Italy and Spain. T cells, B-cell-depleted T cells, or PBMCs supplied cDNA or gDNA.

As handled by the study authors: From reference gene primer amplification, estimates of nucleated cell counts were derived. The method was immunoSEQ multiplex PCR; TCRdb's version includes in-frame clones alone and lacks a portion of them. The DNA gave D and trimming, while V, J and clone size come from that table. The repertoire consists of 84,000 or so clones, with approximately 86% occurring once and the leading ten covering 29%. The germline V and J ends were trimmed by 5 bases and 1 base, with 11 bases remaining between them. The CDR3 has 14 amino acids. Per germline, CDR1 SGHAT and CDR2 FQNNGV.

This TCR was recovered from a woman of 80 years or more with acute or convalescent COVID-19. The sequencing input was peripheral blood. The V call is TRBV11-2, the J call TRBJ1-1; D possibly corresponds to TRBD1 (5 bases). Written as DNA, the CDR3 is TGTGCCAGCAGCACAGGACATCCGAACACTGAAGCTTTCTTT. Translated: CASSTGHPNTEAFF. The whole variable domain, remainder taken from reference TRBV11-2 and TRBJ1-1, is EAGVAQSPRYKIIEKRQSVAFWCNPISGHATLYWYQQILGQGPKLLIQFQNNGVVDDSQLPKDRFSAERLKGVDSTLKIQPAKLEDSAVYLCASSTGHPNTEAFFGQGTRLTVV.